This T cell receptor (beta chain) is drawn from a study of Graves' ophthalmopathy and Graves' hyperthyroidism. As for the study in general: No treatment had been given when peripheral blood was collected at initial diagnosis.

Worth noting for this clonotype: Sequence at one end of the junction differs from germline and may be a read error.

RNA transcripts were the source from which TCR beta CDR3 regions were amplified. The authors performed first-round RT-PCR with HTBI primers and then a second-round multiplex PCR. TCRdb re-derived calls from the multiplex PCR reads in MiXCR, one entry per CDR3 protein. The table includes hundreds of thousands of distinct CDR3 sequences, approximately 39% detected once. Moderately to severely active ophthalmopathy under 3 months, CAS at least 3, NOSPECS at least 4. The study excluded patients with other autoimmune diseases, uncontrolled infections, pregnancy or lactation. What supplied the PBMCs was roughly 10 ml of fresh peripheral blood. CDR3 length: 13 residues. Looked up from germline, CDR1 is MNHNY and CDR2 is SVGAGI (reference sequence).

The TCR sequence derives from an adult man with Graves' ophthalmopathy. The chain links TRBV6-6 to TRBJ2-7; TRBD1 or TRBD2 may be the D gene (5 bases each). Material for sequencing was peripheral blood. Here the CDR3 reads CATSTGTTYEQYF. CDR3 nucleotides: TGTGCCACCAGTACGGGGACGACCTACGAGCAGTACTTC.